A single sample gave rise to the 20 T cell receptor beta chains below, sequenced in a study of cytomegalovirus exposure and HLA in healthy donors (dated by TCRdb to the late 2010s). The library was generated by the immunoSEQ multiplex PCR assay. The multiplex PCR relied on a mix of 60 forward primers for TCR Vbeta segments and 13 reverse primers for TCR Jbeta segments. TCRdb holds this immuneACCESS table with in-frame rearrangements only. Some clones are missing; in checked studies, unresolved V genes explain under half, and the rest has no known cause. This sample holds 120,000 or so clones; around three quarters were observed only once. The ten largest make up around 3.6% of the sample. The specimen was PBMCs. Receptor source: a man younger than 45 in good health and CMV-seronegative.

This clone was picked up one time. The rearrangement uses TRBV28 and TRBJ2-5; 7 bases match TRBD1. CDR1 and CDR2 from the germline V gene are MDHEN and SYDVKM. V trimming: 4 bases; J trimming: 5 bases; junction bases outside the gene matches: 10. CDR3 size: 15 residues. CDR3 in amino acids: CASSSRPGQSETQYF. Written as DNA, the CDR3 is TGTGCCAGCAGTTCTCGACCGGGACAGAGTGAGACCCAGTACTTC. Using reference TRBV28 and TRBJ2-5 for the parts outside the CDR3, the full variable domain is DVKVTQSSRYLVKRTGEKVFLECVQDMDHENMFWYRQDPGLGLRLIYFSYDVKMKEKGDIPEGYSVSREKKERFSLILESASTNQTSMYLCASSSRPGQSETQYFGPGTRLLVL.

The chain is built from TRBV10-3 and TRBJ1-2, with D unclear. The ends were cut back, 6 bases at V and 6 bases at J, with 11 bases in the middle. Per germline, CDR1 ENHRY and CDR2 SYGVKD. This CDR3 comprises 12 residues. Here the CDR3 reads CAIRARGNGYTF. For the CDR3, the DNA is TGTGCCATCAGAGCTCGGGGAAATGGCTACACCTTC.

The DNA for the CDR3 is TGTGCCAGCAGCTTAATTGAGACAGGGGGATCCTACGAGCAGTACTTC. As protein: CASSLIETGGSYEQYF. This chain joins TRBV7-9 and TRBJ2-7; the match to TRBD1 covers 9 bases. Germline CDR1 and CDR2: SEHNR and FQNEAQ (reference sequence). The V segment lost 2 bases and the J segment 1 base; nucleotides outside the gene matches: 6. CDR3 length: 16 amino acids.

Regarding this clone: One end of the junction does not line up with germline, which may come from a read error. The genes are TRBV27 and TRBJ2-1; 9 nucleotides agree with TRBD1. The CDR3 is 12 residues long. The germline V gene encodes CDR1 MNHEY and CDR2 SMNVEV (reference sequence). CDR3 residues: CASSHRDRDVVF. The CDR3 DNA is TGTGCCAGCAGTCACCGGGACAGGGATGTCGTCTTC.

This clone was seen once. The genes are TRBV7-9 and TRBJ1-2, with D perhaps matching TRBD1 (5 bases). The CDR3 has 13 amino acids. V was clipped by 3 bases and J by 8 bases, with 13 bases between them. The germline gives CDR1 SEHNR, CDR2 FQNEAQ (reference sequence). The CDR3 is CASSLGGVGGYTF. As DNA, the CDR3 is TGTGCCAGCAGCTTGGGGGGAGTGGGGGGCTACACCTTC.

The rearrangement joins TRBV27 to TRBJ2-7; TRBD2 agrees at 7 bases. The CDR3 length is 17 residues. CDR1 and CDR2 from the germline V gene are MNHEY and SMNVEV (reference sequence). The J segment lost 5 bases and the V segment lost 4 bases, leaving 17 bases of the junction unmatched. The CDR3 loop is CASSSREYQAGSDEQYF. The CDR3 DNA is TGTGCCAGCAGTTCTCGGGAATATCAAGCGGGGAGCGACGAGCAGTACTTC.

This clone was observed a few times. The chain carries TRBV9 and TRBJ1-5; TRBD1 might be the D (5 bases). Trimming took 4 bases from V and 0 from J, leaving 8 bases between them. Germline lookup yields CDR1 SGDLS and CDR2 YYNGEE. This CDR3 is built from 14 residues. The CDR3 bases are TGTGCCAGCAGCCCAGGGAATAGCAATCAGCCCCAGCATTTT. Its protein product is CASSPGNSNQPQHF.

Only one count was recorded for this clone. This CDR3 reads CASSLSLARNEQFF. Here the CDR3 DNA reads TGTGCCAGCAGCTTAAGCCTAGCGCGGAATGAGCAGTTCTTC. The rearrangement joins TRBV7-9 to TRBJ2-1, with a possible D match to TRBD2 (6 bases). Trimming removed 2 bases at V and 7 bases at J, with 12 bases between. Germline assignment: CDR1 SEHNR and CDR2 FQNEAQ (reference sequence). This CDR3 has 14 residues. The full variable domain, in which reference TRBV7-9 and TRBJ2-1 provide the parts outside the CDR3, is DTGVSQNPRHKITKRGQNVTFRCDPISEHNRLYWYRQTLGQGPEFLTYFQNEAQLEKSRLLSDRFSAERPKGSFSTLEIQRTEQGDSAMYLCASSLSLARNEQFFGPGTRLTVL.

This chain uses TRBV7-6 with TRBJ2-5; tentatively, D is TRBD2 (5 bases). Germline CDR1 and CDR2: SGHVS and FNYEAQ. CDR3 length: 14 amino acids. V lost 2 bases and J 5 bases, leaving 12 bases between the germline ends. The CDR3: CASSLTPGEETQYF. As DNA, the CDR3 is TGTGCCAGCAGCTTAACCCCCGGGGAGGAGACCCAGTACTTC.

This rearrangement joins TRBV7-2 to TRBJ2-5; D gene unclear. Trimming left V 4 bases short and J 6 bases short, with 12 bases between. This CDR3 region has 13 residues. Germline V CDR1 and CDR2: SGHTA, FQGNSA. The CDR3 is CASSSKVVKTQYF. As DNA, the CDR3 is TGTGCCAGCAGCTCGAAAGTAGTAAAGACCCAGTACTTC.

The rearrangement joins TRBV19 to TRBJ1-5; D is unclear. Deletions cut 1 base from V and 1 base from J, with 8 bases between. This CDR3 is built from 15 residues. Per germline, CDR1 LNHDA and CDR2 SQIVND (reference sequence). The CDR3 bases are TGTGCCAGTAGTATAGTGTCTCTCAGCAATCAGCCCCAGCATTTT. Its protein product is CASSIVSLSNQPQHF.

This sequence joins TRBV18 and TRBJ1-6, with 7 bases fitting TRBD1. The CDR3 consists of 13 residues. V shed 6 bases, J shed 7 bases, and the junction held 3 bases outside the gene matches. CDR1 KGHSH and CDR2 LQKENI come from the germline V gene. The CDR3 nucleotides read TGTGCCAGCTCCGGGACAGACAATTCACCCCTCCACTTT. It translates to CASSGTDNSPLHF.

The genes are TRBV4-3 and TRBJ2-1; D not certain. The germline V gene has CDR1 LGHNA and CDR2 YSLEER. This CDR3 contains 16 residues. Trimming cost V 2 bases and J 7 bases, with 18 bases left between them. The chain's CDR3 is CASSQSPAIASNEQFF. DNA for the CDR3: TGCGCCAGCAGCCAATCCCCAGCGATAGCCAGTAATGAGCAGTTCTTC.

The gene calls are TRBV6-5 and TRBJ1-4; perhaps TRBD1 as D (5 bases). CDR1 and CDR2 from the germline V gene are MNHEY and SVGAGI. V was cut by 2 bases and J by 7 bases, with 11 bases left in between. This CDR3 spans 14 amino acids. CDR3 protein: CASSYRQGGEKLFF. In DNA, the CDR3 is TGTGCCAGCAGTTACCGGCAGGGCGGTGAAAAACTGTTTTTT.

This chain joins TRBV7-2 and TRBJ2-7, with TRBD2 matching 8 bases. The CDR3 is 16 residues long. Germline CDR1 and CDR2: SGHTA and FQGNSA. V shed 5 bases and J 6 bases; nucleotides not matched to a gene: 15. CDR3 sequence reads: CASSGRASGGLREQYF. The CDR3 coding sequence is TGTGCCAGCAGCGGTCGTGCGAGCGGGGGCCTCCGCGAGCAGTACTTC. The full variable domain, its missing parts supplied by reference TRBV7-2 and TRBJ2-7, is GAGVSQSPSNKVTEKGKDVELRCDPISGHTALYWYRQSLGQGLEFLIYFQGNSAPDKSGLPSDRFSAERTGGSVSTLTIQRTQQEDSAVYLCASSGRASGGLREQYFGPGTRLTVT.

A single count supports this clone. CDR3 sequence: CASSTAGRRYGYTF. The CDR3 DNA follows: TGTGCCAGCAGCACAGCGGGCCGGCGCTATGGCTACACCTTC. V and J are TRBV25-1 and TRBJ1-2; D not resolved. CDR1 and CDR2 (germline): MGHDK, SYGVNS. The germline V and J ends were trimmed by 6 bases and 4 bases, with 15 bases remaining between them. This CDR3 region has 14 residues.

The chain recombines TRBV29-1 with TRBJ2-1, with 7 nucleotides matching TRBD2. V shed 7 bases and J 7 bases; nucleotides not matched to a gene: 7. Germline V gives CDR1 SQVTM, CDR2 ANQGSEA. The length of the CDR3 is 12 residues. CDR3 nucleotide sequence: TGCAGCGCCCGGGGAGGGTCTAATGAGCAGTTCTTC. Protein product: CSARGGSNEQFF.

V usage is TRBV10-3 and J usage is TRBJ2-1, with 16 bases lining up with TRBD2. The CDR3 spans 20 residues. Germline assignment: CDR1 ENHRY and CDR2 SYGVKD. The trim removed 3 bases at V and 2 bases at J, leaving 10 bases unmatched. The CDR3 loop reads CAISEGIGTSGGAAYNEQFF. The CDR3 DNA is TGTGCCATCAGTGAAGGGATCGGGACTAGCGGGGGGGCAGCCTACAATGAGCAGTTCTTC.

The rearrangement joins TRBV27 to TRBJ2-2; no clear D gene. V dropped 6 bases and J dropped 4 bases, with 15 bases sitting between them. This CDR3 is built from 15 residues. Germline CDR1 reads MNHEY; CDR2 reads SMNVEV (reference sequence). CDR3 DNA: TGTGCCAGCAGCCCTAGTAGGATGAGCACCGGGGAGCTGTTTTTT. Its protein is CASSPSRMSTGELFF.

The J gene is TRBJ2-7, the V gene TRBV7-6; 8 bases are a match to TRBD2. Germline-derived CDR1 and CDR2 are SGHVS and FNYEAQ. CDR3 length: 15 residues. V was pared by 8 bases and J by 0 bases, with 9 bases of the junction left unmatched. This chain's CDR3 is CASGTERGPSYEQYF. The DNA for the CDR3 is TGTGCCAGCGGGACCGAGCGGGGGCCCTCCTACGAGCAGTACTTC.